Listed here is a single T cell receptor beta chain. The target antigen is unknown. This CDR3 is built from 15 residues. Trimming took 4 bases from V and 9 from J, leaving 19 bases between them. Germline CDR1 MNHEY, CDR2 SVGAGI. The PCR employed 60 Vbeta primers together with 13 Jbeta primers. Only in-frame clones appear in the TCRdb table, and some are missing; sequencing was by immunoSEQ multiplex PCR. The sample includes roughly 220,000 clones, around 75% of them seen just once. This record comes from a study of cytomegalovirus exposure and HLA in healthy donors. As for the study in general: Caucasian-associated ancestry cluster membership applied to approximately 81% of approximately 420 genotyped donors.

Study conclusions and caveats: Most CMV-associated TCR beta chains appeared HLA-restricted in a later analysis. Immune exposure data for these donors was limited to CMV serostatus. A later look showed TCR association rates differing by HLA locus, highest for DRB1 and lowest for HLA-C.

This TCR derives from a woman in her twenties or thirties in good health and CMV-seronegative. The chain carries TRBV6-5 and TRBJ1-3; D possibly corresponds to TRBD1 (6 bases). The material sequenced was PBMCs. DNA for the CDR3: TGTGCCAGCAGTTCCCCTAGGGGGGGTATAACCACCATATATTTT. Translated, it gives CASSSPRGGITTIYF.